This T cell receptor beta chain is drawn from a study of control samples from healthy donors and cancer patients. Profiling relied on immunoSEQ multiplex PCR, and the TCRdb table lists in-frame clones only, not all of them. Of about 49,000 clones in the sample, around 90% were seen once. CDR1 is MGHRA, CDR2 YSYEKL, per germline. This CDR3 has 17 residues. Trimming removed 0 bases from V and 6 bases from J, with 18 bases in between. The clonotype was recovered from a man between 25 and 39 years old with colorectal cancer. Sequences were obtained from PBMCs. This chain uses TRBV4-1 with TRBJ1-5, with D possibly TRBD1 on 5 matching bases. The CDR3 DNA follows: TGCGCCAGCAGCCAAGATCCCATTGGGAGGGGTAGTCAGCCCCAGCATTTT. Protein: CASSQDPIGRGSQPQHF.